These T cell receptor beta chains were read from a single sample in a study of OX40 agonist ivuxolimab in advanced cancers. Libraries were prepared by immunoSEQ multiplex PCR; TCRdb keeps only in-frame clonotypes and omits some of them. The sample lists about 110,000 clones, about 92% occurring once. The sample was CD4+ or CD8+ T cells sorted from blood, taken in a trial of the OX40 agonist ivuxolimab. These receptors originate from an adult with an advanced solid tumor such as melanoma, head and neck, liver or kidney cancer. Both conserved end residues are part of each CDR3. A D gene is named only where the DNA matches it firmly. The size field is filled for only some rows; it gives once, few, many or a size class.

length,D,J,size,V,CDR3,DNA
17,TRBD2,TRBJ2-1,NA,TRBV4-2,CASSQDITSGGYNEQFF,TGTGCCAGCAGCCAAGACATTACTAGCGGGGGGTACAATGAGCAGTTCTTC
13,NA,TRBJ2-2,NA,TRBV5-1,CASSSFTERELFF,TGCGCCAGCAGCTCCTTTACGGAGAGGGAGCTGTTTTTT
12,NA,TRBJ1-1,NA,TRBV7-8,CASSLINTEAFF,TGTGCCAGCAGCTTAATTAACACTGAAGCTTTCTTT
17,NA,TRBJ1-2,NA,TRBV5-1,CASSLVHPTGWNYGYTF,TGCGCCAGCAGCTTGGTACACCCCACTGGTTGGAACTATGGCTACACCTTC
17,NA,TRBJ1-5,NA,TRBV12-5,CASGPGGGGLSNQPQHF,TGTGCTAGTGGTCCCGGTGGGGGGGGACTTAGCAATCAGCCCCAGCATTTT
15,NA,TRBJ1-4,NA,TRBV18,CASSLLTAPNEKLFF,TGTGCCAGCTCACTATTGACAGCTCCAAATGAAAAACTGTTTTTT
14,NA,TRBJ1-2,NA,TRBV5-4,CASSLHEGAYGYTF,TGTGCCAGCAGCTTACATGAGGGCGCCTATGGCTACACCTTC
15,TRBD1,TRBJ1-5,NA,TRBV19,CASSTRYRGNQPQHF,TGTGCCAGTAGTACCCGATACAGGGGGAATCAGCCCCAGCATTTT
17,NA,TRBJ2-7,NA,TRBV15,CATSRDLGRDGPYEQYF,TGTGCCACCAGCCGTGATTTGGGGCGGGACGGACCCTACGAGCAGTACTTC
11,NA,TRBJ2-7,NA,TRBV27,CASRERYEQYF,TGTGCCAGCAGGGAAAGGTACGAGCAGTACTTC
15,NA,TRBJ2-5,NA,TRBV19,CASSIPSLGEPTQYF,TGTGCCAGTAGTATACCATCTCTAGGGGAACCGACCCAGTACTTC
14,NA,TRBJ2-5,NA,TRBV7-2,CASSSDHPRETQYF,TGTGCCAGCAGCTCTGACCACCCCAGAGAGACCCAGTACTTC
15,NA,TRBJ1-6,NA,TRBV6-5,CASSYGGRNNSPLHF,TGTGCCAGCAGTTACGGGGGCAGAAATAATTCACCCCTCCACTTT
14,NA,TRBJ2-7,NA,TRBV11-2,CASSFRAPRYEQYF,TGTGCCAGCAGCTTCCGGGCCCCCCGCTACGAGCAGTACTTC
16,NA,TRBJ1-3,NA,TRBV5-5,CASSYATGGAGNTIYF,TGTGCCAGCAGCTACGCGACCGGAGGTGCTGGAAACACCATATATTTT
13,NA,TRBJ2-3,NA,TRBV29-1,CSVEGGSTDTQYF,TGCAGCGTTGAGGGTGGGAGCACAGATACGCAGTATTTT
8,NA,TRBJ2-1,NA,TRBV29-1,CSVSEQFF,TGCAGCGTGAGTGAGCAGTTCTTC
17,NA,TRBJ2-2,NA,TRBV14,CASSPPGGPWNTGELFF,TGTGCCAGCAGCCCTCCTGGGGGCCCCTGGAACACCGGGGAGCTGTTTTTT
16,NA,TRBJ1-2,NA,TRBV7-3,CASSLRPGQVYYGYTF,TGTGCCAGCAGCTTAAGGCCTGGCCAGGTGTATTACGGCTACACCTTC
10,NA,TRBJ2-3,once,TRBV20-1,CSPSVNTQYF,TGCAGCCCCTCCGTGAATACGCAGTATTTT
16,NA,TRBJ1-2,NA,TRBV29-1,CSVDLARDLADYGYTF,TGCAGCGTTGACCTAGCAAGGGACCTCGCGGACTATGGCTACACCTTC
14,NA,TRBJ2-7,NA,TRBV7-8,CASSLGGADYEQYF,TGTGCCAGCAGCTTAGGAGGGGCAGACTACGAGCAGTACTTC
13,TRBD1,TRBJ1-1,once,TRBV6-6,CASSLTGVTEAFF,TGTGCCAGCAGCCTGACAGGGGTCACTGAAGCTTTCTTT
14,NA,TRBJ1-1,NA,TRBV7-9,CASSLAKGGTEAFF,TGTGCCAGCAGCTTAGCGAAGGGTGGCACTGAAGCTTTCTTT
11,NA,TRBJ2-1,NA,TRBV10-2,CASSVLNEQFF,TGCGCCAGCAGTGTCCTGAATGAGCAGTTCTTC
15,NA,TRBJ1-1,NA,TRBV7-9,CASSLVSGANTEAFF,TGTGCCAGCAGCTTAGTTTCAGGGGCAAACACTGAAGCTTTCTTT
15,NA,TRBJ1-6,once,TRBV19,CASSPQRSYNSPLHF,TGTGCCAGTAGTCCGCAACGGAGCTATAATTCACCCCTCCACTTT
13,NA,TRBJ1-4,NA,TRBV7-2,CASSLGGSEKLFF,TGTGCCAGCAGCTTAGGCGGGAGTGAAAAACTGTTTTTT
16,TRBD2,TRBJ2-3,NA,TRBV19,CASSPPRLADTDTQYF,TGTGCCAGTAGTCCTCCCCGACTAGCGGACACAGATACGCAGTATTTT
20,TRBD1,TRBJ2-6,NA,TRBV28,CASSLRSDRGVISGANVLTF,TGTGCCAGCAGTTTAAGGAGCGACAGGGGCGTCATCTCTGGGGCCAACGTCCTGACTTTC
14,NA,TRBJ2-7,NA,TRBV27,CASSRYFTSYEQYF,TGTGCCAGCAGTCGCTACTTTACCTCCTACGAGCAGTACTTC
14,TRBD1,TRBJ2-7,NA,TRBV19,CASSLQDRGDEQYF,TGTGCCAGTAGTCTCCAGGACAGGGGTGACGAGCAGTACTTC
12,NA,TRBJ1-5,NA,TRBV28,CASSSRVQPQHF,TGTGCCAGCAGTTCCAGGGTTCAGCCCCAGCATTTT
17,TRBD1,TRBJ2-3,NA,TRBV9,CASSVGTGALRTDTQYF,TGTGCCAGCAGCGTCGGGACAGGGGCCCTTCGTACAGATACGCAGTATTTT
17,NA,TRBJ1-6,NA,TRBV9,CASSVGSGQRDNSPLHF,TGTGCCAGCAGCGTAGGGTCAGGGCAGCGAGATAATTCACCCCTCCACTTT
15,NA,TRBJ1-4,NA,TRBV25-1,CASSGEFATNEKLFF,TGTGCCAGCAGTGGAGAGTTTGCAACTAATGAAAAACTGTTTTTT
15,NA,TRBJ2-1,NA,TRBV5-5,CASSQGLPTYNEQFF,TGTGCCAGCAGCCAAGGCCTCCCAACCTACAATGAGCAGTTCTTC
17,NA,TRBJ1-5,NA,TRBV7-9,CASSLSPPGYSNQPQHF,TGTGCCAGCAGCTTGAGTCCTCCGGGGTATAGCAATCAGCCCCAGCATTTT
16,NA,TRBJ1-5,NA,TRBV18,CASSPRERRVGQPQHF,TGTGCCAGCTCACCACGGGAGAGGAGGGTGGGCCAGCCCCAGCATTTT
15,TRBD1,TRBJ1-2,NA,TRBV7-9,CASSLGQGRNYGYTF,TGTGCCAGCAGCTTAGGACAGGGTCGGAACTATGGCTACACCTTC
13,NA,TRBJ1-2,NA,TRBV5-5,CASSLQGNYGYTF,TGTGCCAGCAGCTTACAGGGAAACTATGGCTACACCTTC